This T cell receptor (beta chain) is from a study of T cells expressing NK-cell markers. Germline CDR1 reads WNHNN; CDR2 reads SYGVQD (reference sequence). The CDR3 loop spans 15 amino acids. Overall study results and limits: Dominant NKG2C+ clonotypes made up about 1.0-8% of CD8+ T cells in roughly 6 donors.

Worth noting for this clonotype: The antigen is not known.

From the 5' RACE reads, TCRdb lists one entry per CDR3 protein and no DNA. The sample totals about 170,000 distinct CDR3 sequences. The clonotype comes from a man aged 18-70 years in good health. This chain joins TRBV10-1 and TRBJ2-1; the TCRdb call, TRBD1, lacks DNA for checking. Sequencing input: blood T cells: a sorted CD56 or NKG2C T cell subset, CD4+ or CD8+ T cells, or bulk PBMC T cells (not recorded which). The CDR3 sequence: CASSIPGGPYNEQFF.